These 12 T cell receptor beta chains were sequenced from one sample in a study of T cell changes during pregnancy in multiple sclerosis. Using immunoSEQ multiplex PCR, the repertoire was profiled, and TCRdb retains in-frame clones only, with some absent. In the table there are nearly 40,000 clones, around 90% of which are singletons. The material sequenced was CD4+ T cells from peripheral blood mononuclear cells, taken in the third trimester of pregnancy. The receptors come from a female donor with multiple sclerosis, enrolled in a pregnancy study.

The J gene is TRBJ1-2, the V gene TRBV6-5, with 7 bases matching TRBD1. CDR3 length: 14 amino acids. Germline trimming cut 2 bases from V and 5 bases from J; bases unmatched to any gene: 5. Germline V gene data show CDR1 as MNHEY and CDR2 as SVGAGI. The CDR3 here is CASSYDRAPYGYTF. CDR3 coding DNA: TGTGCCAGCAGTTACGACAGGGCCCCATATGGCTACACCTTC.

CDR3 protein: CASSPGGIGTQYF. In DNA, the CDR3 is TGTGCCAGCTCACCTGGAGGGATCGGGACCCAGTACTTC. The chain is built from TRBV18 and TRBJ2-5, with D possibly matching TRBD2 (6 bases). V gave up 3 bases and J gave up 7 bases, with 12 bases separating them. The CDR3 is 13 amino acids. The germline CDR1 and CDR2 sequences are KGHSH and LQKENI. Supplemented by reference TRBV18 and TRBJ2-5, the full variable domain reads NAGVMQNPRHLVRRRGQEARLRCSPMKGHSHVYWYRQLPEEGLKFMVYLQKENIIDESGMPKERFSAEFPKEGPSILRIQQVVRGDSAAYFCASSPGGIGTQYFGPGTRLLVL.

The sample holds a few counts of this clone. The gene calls are TRBV6-1 and TRBJ1-5; D is uncertain. The V and J ends lost 3 bases and 7 bases respectively, with 10 bases between them. This CDR3 is 13 amino acids long. Germline V gene sequence: CDR1 MNHNS, CDR2 SASEGT. The CDR3, as DNA: TGTGCCAGCAGTGATTTGACAAGCCAGCCCCAGCATTTT. Amino acid sequence: CASSDLTSQPQHF.

The genes are TRBV28 and TRBJ1-2; 9 bases map to TRBD1. This CDR3 region has 15 residues. V shed 6 bases, J shed 7 bases, and the junction held 12 bases outside the gene matches. Germline V gives CDR1 MDHEN, CDR2 SYDVKM. Here the CDR3 reads CASSPTGGLWGGYTF. The CDR3 DNA reads as TGTGCCAGCAGCCCGACAGGGGGTTTGTGGGGTGGCTACACCTTC.

Only one count was recorded for this clone. The chain employs TRBV5-1 and TRBJ2-3; D unclear. CDR1 is SGHRS, CDR2 YFSETQ, per germline. The CDR3 has 13 amino acids. V shed 5 bases and J shed 2 bases, with 9 bases lying between them. Here the CDR3 reads CASRPTTTDTQYF. CDR3 DNA sequence: TGCGCCAGCAGACCCACTACCACAGATACGCAGTATTTT.

The V gene is TRBV6-5, the J gene TRBJ2-3, with D perhaps TRBD2 (6 bases). CDR1 MNHEY and CDR2 SVGAGI come from the germline V gene. Deletions cut 6 bases from V and 0 bases from J, with 10 bases between. This CDR3 has 14 amino acids. CDR3 region: CASRRGGSTDTQYF. CDR3 in DNA: TGTGCCAGCAGGCGGGGAGGCAGCACAGATACGCAGTATTTT.

The count of this clone is one. The V gene is TRBV28, the J gene TRBJ2-7; 9 bases are a match to TRBD1. V dropped 5 bases and J dropped 3; count of bases not matched to a gene: 11. CDR1 is MDHEN, CDR2 SYDVKM, per germline. This CDR3 contains 16 residues. The CDR3, as DNA: TGTGCCAGCAGTACGTCCGGGACAGGGAATGGCTACGAGCAGTACTTC. Translating it yields CASSTSGTGNGYEQYF.

Here the CDR3 reads CASKRLAEPTGELFF. Written as DNA, the CDR3 is TGTGCCAGTAAAAGGCTAGCGGAGCCCACCGGGGAGCTGTTTTTT. This rearrangement joins TRBV19 to TRBJ2-2, with 7 bases aligning to TRBD2. The CDR3 extends over 15 amino acids. Per germline, CDR1 LNHDA and CDR2 SQIVND (reference sequence). With V trimmed by 7 bases and J by 4 bases, 9 bases remained unmatched. The full variable domain, its missing parts supplied by reference TRBV19 and TRBJ2-2, is DGGITQSPKYLFRKEGQNVTLSCEQNLNHDAMYWYRQDPGQGLRLIYYSQIVNDFQKGDIAEGYSVSREKKESFPLTVTSAQKNPTAFYLCASKRLAEPTGELFFGEGSRLTVL.

This sequence joins TRBV10-2 and TRBJ2-3; 10 nucleotides line up with TRBD2. Germline trimming cut 6 bases from V and 1 base from J; bases unmatched to any gene: 1. CDR1 and CDR2 from the germline V gene are WSHSY and SAAADI. This CDR3 has 14 residues. In DNA form, the CDR3 reads TGCGCCAGCAGAAGCGGGGGGGGCACAGATACGCAGTATTTT. Encoded protein: CASRSGGGTDTQYF.

CDR3 in DNA: TGCGCCAGCAGCTTGGAGGGGGCCCTATTTGGGGCCAACGTCCTGACTTTC. Translating gives CASSLEGALFGANVLTF. The rearrangement uses TRBV5-1 and TRBJ2-6, with TRBD1 identical over 7 bases. The CDR3 spans 17 residues. V dropped 0 bases and J dropped 3; count of bases not matched to a gene: 6. CDR1 and CDR2 (germline): SGHRS, YFSETQ.

The V call is TRBV5-6, the J call TRBJ2-7; D not certain. Trimming removed 4 bases from V and 4 bases from J, with 9 bases in between. Germline CDR1 SGHDT, CDR2 YYEEEE. The CDR3 extends over 12 amino acids. The CDR3 nucleotides read TGTGCCAGCAGCAGATACTGGTACGAGCAGTACTTC. This gives the protein CASSRYWYEQYF.

The rearrangement uses TRBV7-9 and TRBJ2-1; D might be TRBD1 (5 bases). The CDR3 has 14 residues. Between the trimmed V and J ends, which lost 5 bases and 6 bases, there was a span of 14 bases. CDR1 is SEHNR and CDR2 is FQNEAQ in the germline V gene (reference sequence). The CDR3 DNA reads TGTGCCAGCAGCCCTCAGGGAACCGCCAATGAGCAGTTCTTC. This sequence encodes CASSPQGTANEQFF.